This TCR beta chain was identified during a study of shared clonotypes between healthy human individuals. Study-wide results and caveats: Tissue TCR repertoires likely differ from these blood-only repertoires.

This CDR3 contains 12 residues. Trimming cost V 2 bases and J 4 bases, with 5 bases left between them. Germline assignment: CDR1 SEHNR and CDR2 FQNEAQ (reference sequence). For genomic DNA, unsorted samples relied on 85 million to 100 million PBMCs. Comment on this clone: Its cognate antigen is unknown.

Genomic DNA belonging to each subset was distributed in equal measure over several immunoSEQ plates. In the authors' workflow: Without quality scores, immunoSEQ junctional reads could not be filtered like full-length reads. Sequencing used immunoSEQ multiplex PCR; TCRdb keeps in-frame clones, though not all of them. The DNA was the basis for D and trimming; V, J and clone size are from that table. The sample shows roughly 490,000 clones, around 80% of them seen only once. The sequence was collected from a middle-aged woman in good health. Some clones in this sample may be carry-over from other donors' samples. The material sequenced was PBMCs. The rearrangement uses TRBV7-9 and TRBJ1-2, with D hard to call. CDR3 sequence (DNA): TGTGCCAGCAGCTTACAGTCCTATGGCTACACCTTC. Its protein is CASSLQSYGYTF.